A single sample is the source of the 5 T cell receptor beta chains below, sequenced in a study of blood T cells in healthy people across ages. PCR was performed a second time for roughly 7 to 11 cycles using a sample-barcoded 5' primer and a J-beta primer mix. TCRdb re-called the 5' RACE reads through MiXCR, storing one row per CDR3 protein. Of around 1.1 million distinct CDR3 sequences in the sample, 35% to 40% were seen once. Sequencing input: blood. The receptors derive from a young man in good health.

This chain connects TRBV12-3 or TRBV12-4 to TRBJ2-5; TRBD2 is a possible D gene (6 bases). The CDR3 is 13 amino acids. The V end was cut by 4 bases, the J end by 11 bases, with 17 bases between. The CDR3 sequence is CASSSGLPSEQYF. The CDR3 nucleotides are TGTGCCAGCAGTTCGGGACTCCCAAGTGAGCAGTACTTC.

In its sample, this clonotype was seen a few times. The CDR3 region is CASSPLAGLSYEQYF. In DNA form, the CDR3 reads TGTGCCAGCTCACCACTAGCGGGCCTCTCCTACGAGCAGTACTTC. The chain joins TRBV18 to TRBJ2-7; 7 positions match TRBD2. CDR3 size: 15 residues. Trimming at V came to 1 base and at J to 0 bases, leaving 3 bases not matched to a gene. Germline CDR1 KGHSH, CDR2 LQKENI.

CDR3: CASSHGSGQGMGEQFF. The CDR3 DNA sequence: TGTGCCAGCAGTCACGGCTCGGGACAGGGAATGGGTGAGCAGTTCTTC. The rearrangement uses TRBV12-3 or TRBV12-4 and TRBJ2-1, with TRBD1 identical over 9 bases. This CDR3 comprises 16 residues. Trimming removed 5 bases from V and 9 bases from J; junction bases left unmatched: 14.

The chain's CDR3 is CASRVANTEAFF. The CDR3 nucleotides are TGTGCCAGCAGGGTTGCGAACACTGAAGCTTTCTTT. The chain links TRBV7-9 to TRBJ1-1; D gene ambiguous. Between the trimmed V and J ends, which lost 6 bases and 1 base, there was a span of 6 bases. The CDR3 has 12 residues. Germline CDR1 is SEHNR and CDR2 is FQNEAQ (reference sequence).

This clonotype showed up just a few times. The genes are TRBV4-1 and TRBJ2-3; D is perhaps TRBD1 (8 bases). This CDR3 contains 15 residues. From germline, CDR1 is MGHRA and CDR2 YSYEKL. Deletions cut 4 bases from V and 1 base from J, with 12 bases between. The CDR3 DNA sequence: TGCGCCAGCAGCCGGGGGGGACAGGGCACAGATACGCAGTATTTT. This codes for CASSRGGQGTDTQYF.